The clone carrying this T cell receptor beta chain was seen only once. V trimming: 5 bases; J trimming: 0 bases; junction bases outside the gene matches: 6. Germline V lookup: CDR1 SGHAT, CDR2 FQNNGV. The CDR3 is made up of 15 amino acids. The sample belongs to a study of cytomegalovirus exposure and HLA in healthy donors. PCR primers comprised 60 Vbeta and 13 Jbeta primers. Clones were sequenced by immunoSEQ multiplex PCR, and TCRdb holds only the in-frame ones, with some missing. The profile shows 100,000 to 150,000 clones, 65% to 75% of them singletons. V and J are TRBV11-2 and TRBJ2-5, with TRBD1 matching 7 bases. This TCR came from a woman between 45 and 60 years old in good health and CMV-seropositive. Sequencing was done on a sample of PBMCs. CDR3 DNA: TGTGCCAGCAGCCCCCGGGACAGAGACCAAGAGACCCAGTACTTC. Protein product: CASSPRDRDQETQYF. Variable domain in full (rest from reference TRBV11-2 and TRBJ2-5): EAGVAQSPRYKIIEKRQSVAFWCNPISGHATLYWYQQILGQGPKLLIQFQNNGVVDDSQLPKDRFSAERLKGVDSTLKIQPAKLEDSAVYLCASSPRDRDQETQYFGPGTRLLVL.